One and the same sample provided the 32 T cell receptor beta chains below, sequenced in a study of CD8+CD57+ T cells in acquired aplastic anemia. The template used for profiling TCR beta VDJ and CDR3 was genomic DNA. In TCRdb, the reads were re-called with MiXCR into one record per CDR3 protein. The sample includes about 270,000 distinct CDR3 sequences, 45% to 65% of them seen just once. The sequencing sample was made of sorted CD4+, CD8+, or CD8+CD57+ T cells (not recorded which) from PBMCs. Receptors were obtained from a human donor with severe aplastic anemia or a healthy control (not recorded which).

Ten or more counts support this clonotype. CDR3 amino acids: CASSYGTGLYEQYF. The CDR3 region has the DNA TGTGCCAGCAGTTACGGGACAGGGCTCTACGAGCAGTACTTC. The chain carries TRBV6-5 and TRBJ2-7, with TRBD1 matching over 9 bases. CDR3 length: 14 amino acids. J gave up 3 bases and V 2 bases, and 2 bases lay outside the gene matches. Germline-derived CDR1 and CDR2 are MNHEY and SVGAGI.

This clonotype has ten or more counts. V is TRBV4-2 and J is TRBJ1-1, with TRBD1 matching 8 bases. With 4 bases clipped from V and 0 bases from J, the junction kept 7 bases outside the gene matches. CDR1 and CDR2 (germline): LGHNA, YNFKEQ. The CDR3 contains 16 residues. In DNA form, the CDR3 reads TGTGCCAGCAGCCGCACGGGACAGGAGATGAACACTGAAGCTTTCTTT. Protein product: CASSRTGQEMNTEAFF.

For the CDR3, the DNA is TGTGCCAGCAGCCGGGACAGGGGCCCCACCTTC. Residues: CASSRDRGPTF. J is TRBJ1-2 and V is TRBV3-1; the match to TRBD1 covers 10 bases. V was pared by 4 bases and J by 13 bases, with 3 bases of the junction left unmatched. Germline CDR1 and CDR2: LGHDT and YNNKEL (reference sequence). The length of the CDR3 is 11 residues.

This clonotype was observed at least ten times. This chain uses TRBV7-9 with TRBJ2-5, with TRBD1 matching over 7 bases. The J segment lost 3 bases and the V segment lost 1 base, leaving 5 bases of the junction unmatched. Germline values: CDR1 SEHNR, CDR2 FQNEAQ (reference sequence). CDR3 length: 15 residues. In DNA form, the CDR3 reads TGTGCCAGCAGCTTAGGGGACAGAGCTAAAGAGACCCAGTACTTC. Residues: CASSLGDRAKETQYF.

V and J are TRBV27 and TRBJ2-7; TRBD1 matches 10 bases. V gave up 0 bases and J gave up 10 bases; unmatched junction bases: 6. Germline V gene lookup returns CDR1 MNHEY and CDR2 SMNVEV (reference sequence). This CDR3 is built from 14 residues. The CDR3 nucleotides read TGTGCCAGCAGTTTATCCGGGGACAGGGGAGGCCAGTACTTC. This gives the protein CASSLSGDRGGQYF.

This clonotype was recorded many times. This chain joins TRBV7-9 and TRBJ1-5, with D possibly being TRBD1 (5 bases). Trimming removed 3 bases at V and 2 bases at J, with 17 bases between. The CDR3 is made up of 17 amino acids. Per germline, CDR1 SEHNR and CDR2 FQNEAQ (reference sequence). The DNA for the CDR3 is TGTGCCAGCAGCTTCTTCGGGGGGGTGGGCGGCAATCAGCCCCAGCATTTT. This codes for CASSFFGGVGGNQPQHF.

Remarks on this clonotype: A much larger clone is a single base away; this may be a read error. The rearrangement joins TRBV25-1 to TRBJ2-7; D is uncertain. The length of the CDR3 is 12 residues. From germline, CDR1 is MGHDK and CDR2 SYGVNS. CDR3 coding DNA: TGTGCCGGCAGTCAGGATACCTACGAGCAGTACTTC. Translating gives CAGSQDTYEQYF.

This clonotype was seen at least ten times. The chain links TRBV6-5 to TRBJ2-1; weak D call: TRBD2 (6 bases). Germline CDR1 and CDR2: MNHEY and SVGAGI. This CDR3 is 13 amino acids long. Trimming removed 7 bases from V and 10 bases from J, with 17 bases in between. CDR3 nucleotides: TGTGCCAGCATGACGGGAGATGTAGGGGAGCAGTTCTTC. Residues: CASMTGDVGEQFF.

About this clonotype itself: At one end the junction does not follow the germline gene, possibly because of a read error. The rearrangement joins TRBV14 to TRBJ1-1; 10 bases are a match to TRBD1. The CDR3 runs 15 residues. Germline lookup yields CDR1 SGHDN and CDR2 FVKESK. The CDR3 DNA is TGTGCCAGCAGCCTGCGGACAGGGGGGGGCACTGAAGCTCTCTTT. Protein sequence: CASSLRTGGGTEALF.

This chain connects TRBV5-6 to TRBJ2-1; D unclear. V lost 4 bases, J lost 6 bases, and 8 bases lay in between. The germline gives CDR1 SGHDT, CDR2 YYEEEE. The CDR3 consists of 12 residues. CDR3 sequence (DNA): TGTGCCAGCAGCGAGCATGTCAATGAGCAGTTCTTC. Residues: CASSEHVNEQFF. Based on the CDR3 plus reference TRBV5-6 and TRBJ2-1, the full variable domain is DAGVTQSPTHLIKTRGQQVTLRCSPKSGHDTVSWYQQALGQGPQFIFQYYEEEERQRGNFPDRFSGHQFPNYSSELNVNALLLGDSALYLCASSEHVNEQFFGPGTRLTVL.

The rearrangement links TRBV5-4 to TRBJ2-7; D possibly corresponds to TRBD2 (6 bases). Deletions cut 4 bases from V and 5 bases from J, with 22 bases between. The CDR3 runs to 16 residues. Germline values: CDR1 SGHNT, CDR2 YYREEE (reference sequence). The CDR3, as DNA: TGTGCCAGCAGCCGGGACTCGTCCCCTCTACGCGACGAGCAGTACTTC. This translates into CASSRDSSPLRDEQYF. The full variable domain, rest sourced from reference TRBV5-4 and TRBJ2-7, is ETGVTQSPTHLIKTRGQQVTLRCSSQSGHNTVSWYQQALGQGPQFIFQYYREEENGRGNFPPRFSGLQFPNYSSELNVNALELDDSALYLCASSRDSSPLRDEQYFGPGTRLTVT.

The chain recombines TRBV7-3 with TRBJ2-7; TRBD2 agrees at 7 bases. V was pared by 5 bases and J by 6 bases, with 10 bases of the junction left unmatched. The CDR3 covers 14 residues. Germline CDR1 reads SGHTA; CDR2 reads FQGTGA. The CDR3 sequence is CASSQDSGSGEQYF. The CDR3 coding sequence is TGTGCCAGCAGCCAAGATAGCGGGTCGGGCGAGCAGTACTTC.

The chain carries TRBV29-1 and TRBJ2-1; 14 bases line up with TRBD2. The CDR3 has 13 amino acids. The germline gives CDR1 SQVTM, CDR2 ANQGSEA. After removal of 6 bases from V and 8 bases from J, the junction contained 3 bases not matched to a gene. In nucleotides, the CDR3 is TGCAGCGTCGGGACTAGCGGGAGCTATGAGCAGTTCTTC. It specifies CSVGTSGSYEQFF.

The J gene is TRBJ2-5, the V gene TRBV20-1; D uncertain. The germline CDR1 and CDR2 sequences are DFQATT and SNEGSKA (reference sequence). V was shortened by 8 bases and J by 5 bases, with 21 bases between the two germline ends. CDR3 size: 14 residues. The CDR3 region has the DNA TGCAGTCTAAGTGTGACACACACGTTCGAGACCCAGTACTTC. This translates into CSLSVTHTFETQYF.

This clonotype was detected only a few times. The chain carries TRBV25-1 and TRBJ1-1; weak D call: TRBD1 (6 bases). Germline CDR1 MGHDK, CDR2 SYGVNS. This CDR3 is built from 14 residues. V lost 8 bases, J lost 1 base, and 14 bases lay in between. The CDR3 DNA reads TGTGCCAGCCCGCCCCAGGGGCAGAACACTGAAGCTTTCTTT. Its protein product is CASPPQGQNTEAFF.

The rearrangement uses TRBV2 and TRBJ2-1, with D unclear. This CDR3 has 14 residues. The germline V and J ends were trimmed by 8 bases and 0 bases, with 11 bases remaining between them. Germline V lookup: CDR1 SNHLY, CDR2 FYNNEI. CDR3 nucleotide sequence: TGTGCCAGCGGGTCAACGAGCTCCTACAATGAGCAGTTCTTC. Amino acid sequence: CASGSTSSYNEQFF.

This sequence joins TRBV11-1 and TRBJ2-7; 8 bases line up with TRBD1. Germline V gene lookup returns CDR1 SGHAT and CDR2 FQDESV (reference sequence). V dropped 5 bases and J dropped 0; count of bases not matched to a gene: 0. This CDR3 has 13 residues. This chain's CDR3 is CASSGTGSYEQYF. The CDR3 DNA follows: TGTGCCAGCAGCGGGACAGGCTCCTACGAGCAGTACTTC.

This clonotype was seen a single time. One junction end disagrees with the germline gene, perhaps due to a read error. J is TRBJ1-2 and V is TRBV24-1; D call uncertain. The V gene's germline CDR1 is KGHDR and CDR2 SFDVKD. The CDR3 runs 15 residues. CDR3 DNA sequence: TGTGCCACCAGTGATCTGTCCGACGGAGCCTATAGCTACACCTTC. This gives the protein CATSDLSDGAYSYTF.

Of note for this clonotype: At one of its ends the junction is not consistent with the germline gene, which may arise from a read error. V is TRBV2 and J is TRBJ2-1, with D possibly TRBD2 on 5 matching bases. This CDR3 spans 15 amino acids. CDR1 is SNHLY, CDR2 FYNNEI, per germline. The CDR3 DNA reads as TGTGCCAGCAGTACGGCGGACTCGAGCTACAGTGAGCAGTTCTTC. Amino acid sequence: CASSTADSSYSEQFF.

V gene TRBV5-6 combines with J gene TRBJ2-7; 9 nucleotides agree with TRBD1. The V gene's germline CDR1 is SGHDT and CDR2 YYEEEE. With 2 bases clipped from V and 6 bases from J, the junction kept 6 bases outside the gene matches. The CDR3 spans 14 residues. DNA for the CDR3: TGTGCCAGCAGCTTCCGGGTGGACAGGGGCGAGCAGTACTTC. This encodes CASSFRVDRGEQYF.

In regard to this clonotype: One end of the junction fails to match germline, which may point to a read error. CDR3 in amino acids: CASSLGPVNTEAF. CDR3 sequence (DNA): TGTGCCAGCAGTTTAGGGCCGGTGAACACTGAAGCTTTC. The chain couples TRBV5-5 to TRBJ2-6; D call uncertain. Germline CDR1 and CDR2: SGHKS and YYEKEE (reference sequence). This CDR3 is 13 amino acids long. The variable domain in full, with the rest retrieved from reference TRBV5-5 and TRBJ2-6, is DAGVTQSPTHLIKTRGQQVTLRCSPISGHKSVSWYQQVLGQGPQFIFQYYEKEERGRGNFPDRFSARQFPNYSSELNVNALLLGDSALYLCASSLGPVNTEAFGAGSRLTVL.

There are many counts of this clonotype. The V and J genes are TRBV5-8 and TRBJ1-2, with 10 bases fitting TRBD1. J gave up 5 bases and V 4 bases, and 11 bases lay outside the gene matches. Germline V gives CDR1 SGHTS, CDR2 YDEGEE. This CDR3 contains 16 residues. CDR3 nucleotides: TGTGCCAGCAGCCTCGCCGCTGGACAGGGGGTATATGGCTACACCTTC. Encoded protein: CASSLAAGQGVYGYTF.

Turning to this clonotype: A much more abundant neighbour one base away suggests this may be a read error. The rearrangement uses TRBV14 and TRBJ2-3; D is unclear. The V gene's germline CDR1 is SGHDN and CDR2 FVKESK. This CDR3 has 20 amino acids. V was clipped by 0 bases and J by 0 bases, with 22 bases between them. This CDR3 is CASSQDRRFDSRFSTDTQYF. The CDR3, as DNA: TGTGCCAGCAGCCAAGATAGAAGGTTTGACTCCCGATTTAGCACAGATACGCAGTATTTT.

CDR3 region: CASSRQSLYEQYF. For the CDR3, the DNA is TGCGCCAGCAGTAGGCAGAGCTTATACGAGCAGTACTTC. The chain combines TRBV10-2 with TRBJ2-7, with no clear D. V lost 5 bases and J 4 bases, leaving 12 bases between the germline ends. CDR1 WSHSY and CDR2 SAAADI come from the germline V gene. The CDR3 is made up of 13 amino acids.

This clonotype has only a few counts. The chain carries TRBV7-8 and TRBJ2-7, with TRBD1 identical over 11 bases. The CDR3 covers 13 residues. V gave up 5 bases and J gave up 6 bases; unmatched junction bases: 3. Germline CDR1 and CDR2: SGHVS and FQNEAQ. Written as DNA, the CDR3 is TGTGCCAGCAGCCAGGGACAGGGGGGCGAGCAGTACTTC. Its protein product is CASSQGQGGEQYF.

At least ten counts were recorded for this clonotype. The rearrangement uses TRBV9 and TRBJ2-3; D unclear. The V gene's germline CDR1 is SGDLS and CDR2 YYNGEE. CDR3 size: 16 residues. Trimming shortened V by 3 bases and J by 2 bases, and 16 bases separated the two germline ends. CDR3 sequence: CASSASSRGYTDTQYF. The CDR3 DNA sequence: TGTGCCAGCAGCGCGTCCTCCCGTGGATACACAGATACGCAGTATTTT.

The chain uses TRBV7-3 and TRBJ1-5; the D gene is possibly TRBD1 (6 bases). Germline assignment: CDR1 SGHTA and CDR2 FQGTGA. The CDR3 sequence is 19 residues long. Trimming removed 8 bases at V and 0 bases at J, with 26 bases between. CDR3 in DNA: TGTGCCAGCCGCCCCCCGGACAGAGGACCGACCCTTAGCAATCAGCCCCAGCATTTT. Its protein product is CASRPPDRGPTLSNQPQHF.

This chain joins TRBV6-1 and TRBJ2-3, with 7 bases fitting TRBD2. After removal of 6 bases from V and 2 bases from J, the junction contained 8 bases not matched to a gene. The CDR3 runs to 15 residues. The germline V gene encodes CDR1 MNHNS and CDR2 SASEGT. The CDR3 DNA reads TGTGCCAGCAGGGGGACTACCGTGTTCACAGATACGCAGTATTTT. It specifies CASRGTTVFTDTQYF.

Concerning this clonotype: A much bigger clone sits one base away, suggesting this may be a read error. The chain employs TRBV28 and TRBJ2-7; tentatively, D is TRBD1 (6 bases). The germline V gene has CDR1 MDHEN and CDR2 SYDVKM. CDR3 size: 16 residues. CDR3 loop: CASSGDQGTSSYERYF. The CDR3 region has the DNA TGTGCCAGCAGTGGTGATCAGGGGACCAGCTCCTACGAGCGGTACTTC.

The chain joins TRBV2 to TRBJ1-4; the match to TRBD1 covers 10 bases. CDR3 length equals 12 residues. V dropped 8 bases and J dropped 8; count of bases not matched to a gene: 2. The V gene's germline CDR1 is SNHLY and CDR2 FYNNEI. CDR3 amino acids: CASGGQGEKLFF. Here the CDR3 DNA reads TGTGCCAGCGGGGGACAGGGGGAAAAACTGTTTTTT.

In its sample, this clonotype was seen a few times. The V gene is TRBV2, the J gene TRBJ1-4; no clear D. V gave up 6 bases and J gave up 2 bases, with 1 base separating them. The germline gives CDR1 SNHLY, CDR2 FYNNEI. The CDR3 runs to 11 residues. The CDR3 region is CASSTNEKLFF. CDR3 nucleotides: TGTGCCAGCAGCACTAATGAAAAACTGTTTTTT.

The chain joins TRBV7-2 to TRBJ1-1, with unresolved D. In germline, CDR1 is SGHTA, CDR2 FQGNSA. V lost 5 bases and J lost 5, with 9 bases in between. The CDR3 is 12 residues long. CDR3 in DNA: TGTGCCAGCAGCACCAAGGGTACTGAAGCTTTCTTT. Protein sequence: CASSTKGTEAFF.